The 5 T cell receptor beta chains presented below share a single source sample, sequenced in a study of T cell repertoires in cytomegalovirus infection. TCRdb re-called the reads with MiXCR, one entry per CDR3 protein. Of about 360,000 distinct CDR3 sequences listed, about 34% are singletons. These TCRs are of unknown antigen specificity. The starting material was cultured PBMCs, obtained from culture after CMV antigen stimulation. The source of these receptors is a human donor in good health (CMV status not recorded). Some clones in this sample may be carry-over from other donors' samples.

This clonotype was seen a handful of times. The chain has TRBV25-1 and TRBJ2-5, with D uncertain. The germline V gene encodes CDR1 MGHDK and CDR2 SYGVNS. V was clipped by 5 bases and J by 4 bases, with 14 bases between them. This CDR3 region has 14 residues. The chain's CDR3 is CASSPRVPPETQYF. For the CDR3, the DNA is TGTGCCAGCAGTCCCCGGGTCCCCCCAGAGACCCAGTACTTC.

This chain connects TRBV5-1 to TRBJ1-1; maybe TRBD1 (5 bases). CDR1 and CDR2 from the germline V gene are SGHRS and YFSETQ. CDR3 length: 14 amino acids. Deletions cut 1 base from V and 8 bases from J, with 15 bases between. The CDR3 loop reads CASSLMTDYYEAFF. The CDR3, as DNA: TGCGCCAGCAGCTTGATGACAGATTACTACGAAGCTTTCTTT.

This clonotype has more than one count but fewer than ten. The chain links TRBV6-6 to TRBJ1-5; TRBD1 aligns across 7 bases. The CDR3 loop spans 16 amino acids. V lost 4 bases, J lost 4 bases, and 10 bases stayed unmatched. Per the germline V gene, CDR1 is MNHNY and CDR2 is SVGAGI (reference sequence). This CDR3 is CASSSPGVRGNQPQHF. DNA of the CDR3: TGTGCCAGCAGTTCCCCGGGGGTCAGGGGGAATCAGCCCCAGCATTTT.

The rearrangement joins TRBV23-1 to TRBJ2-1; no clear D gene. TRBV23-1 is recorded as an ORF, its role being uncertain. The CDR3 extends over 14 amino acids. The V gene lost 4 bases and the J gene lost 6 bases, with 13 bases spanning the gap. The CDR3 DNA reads TGCGCCAGCAGTCCGCCTAGACGGGCCAATGAGCAGTTCTTC. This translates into CASSPPRRANEQFF.

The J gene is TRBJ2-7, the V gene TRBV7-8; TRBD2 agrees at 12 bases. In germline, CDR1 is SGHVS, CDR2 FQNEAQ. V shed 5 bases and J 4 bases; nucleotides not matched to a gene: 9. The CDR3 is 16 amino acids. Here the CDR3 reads CASSTQGLAGLYEQYF. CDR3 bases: TGTGCCAGCAGCACACAAGGACTAGCGGGATTATACGAGCAGTACTTC. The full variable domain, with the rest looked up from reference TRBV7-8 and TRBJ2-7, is GAGVSQSPRYKVAKRGQDVALRCDPISGHVSLFWYQQALGQGPEFLTYFQNEAQLDKSGLPSDRFFAERPEGSVSTLKIQRTQQEDSAVYLCASSTQGLAGLYEQYFGPGTRLTVT.